This T cell receptor (beta chain) was profiled in a study of blood T cells in healthy people across ages. This clonotype was counted ten times or more. Donors ranged from roughly 6 to 100 years old and were healthy Caucasians in Russia. Together with a sample-barcoded 5' primer, a J-beta primer mix was included in a second PCR lasting about 7 to 12 cycles. TCRdb re-derived calls from the 5' RACE reads in MiXCR, one entry per CDR3 protein. Of about 620,000 distinct CDR3 sequences listed, roughly half are singletons. The CDR3 consists of 15 residues. The germline gives CDR1 DFQATT, CDR2 SNEGSKA (reference sequence). The germline V and J ends were trimmed by 3 bases and 2 bases, with 14 bases remaining between them.

This receptor was obtained from a woman over 75 in good health. Sequenced: blood. The chain carries TRBV20-1 and TRBJ2-1; a weak D match, TRBD2 (7 bases). The CDR3 DNA reads as TGCAGTGCTAGTGGGGGGGCGGATCCCTACAATGAGCAGTTCTTC. It is translated as CSASGGADPYNEQFF.